Each of the 27 T cell receptor beta chains below was sequenced from the same sample in a study of cytomegalovirus exposure and HLA in healthy donors. 60 Vbeta and 13 Jbeta primers were used in PCR. Sequencing used immunoSEQ multiplex PCR; TCRdb keeps in-frame clones, though not all of them. This table has some 150,000 clones, roughly 80% appearing once. The sequencing sample was made of PBMCs. These TCRs come from a woman in her 30s in good health and CMV-seropositive.

In the case of this clone: Other DNA variants within this sample encode the same CDR3. This chain links TRBV27 with TRBJ2-1, with D possibly matching TRBD2 (6 bases). The V gene lost 4 bases and the J gene lost 0 bases, with 10 bases spanning the gap. The CDR3 has 15 amino acids. Germline loops: CDR1 MNHEY, CDR2 SMNVEV (reference sequence). The CDR3 loop reads CASSSRGSSYNEQFF. CDR3 in DNA: TGTGCCAGCAGTTCCCGGGGGAGCTCCTACAATGAGCAGTTCTTC.

The rearrangement joins TRBV5-1 to TRBJ1-1, with unresolved D. The V end was cut by 0 bases, the J end by 3 bases, with 21 bases between. Germline assignment: CDR1 SGHRS and CDR2 YFSETQ. The length of the CDR3 is 18 residues. The CDR3 DNA reads as TGCGCCAGCAGCTTGGGTCCAGGCGGAGTCCTGGGAGACACTGAAGCTTTCTTT. Its translation is CASSLGPGGVLGDTEAFF.

The gene calls are TRBV11-2 and TRBJ1-6; 8 nucleotides align to TRBD1. The germline CDR1 and CDR2 sequences are SGHAT and FQNNGV. CDR3 length: 16 amino acids. V gave up 1 base and J gave up 8 bases; unmatched junction bases: 7. CDR3 residues: CASSLASGGWDSPLHF. Written as DNA, the CDR3 is TGTGCCAGCAGCTTAGCCTCAGGGGGCTGGGATTCACCCCTCCACTTT.

This sequence joins TRBV7-2 and TRBJ1-1; maybe TRBD1 (6 bases). The CDR3 extends over 16 amino acids. CDR1 is SGHTA, CDR2 FQGNSA, per germline. V lost 4 bases and J lost 3, with 18 bases in between. The CDR3: CASSSWRGEGDTEAFF. The CDR3 nucleotides are TGTGCCAGCAGCTCCTGGCGGGGGGAGGGGGACACTGAAGCTTTCTTT.

This chain links TRBV7-9 with TRBJ1-6, with unresolved D. Germline V CDR1 and CDR2: SEHNR, FQNEAQ (reference sequence). CDR3 length: 12 amino acids. The ends were cut back, 6 bases at V and 9 bases at J, with 9 bases in the middle. In nucleotides, the CDR3 is TGTGCCAGCAGGGATTCGGGTTCACCCCTCCACTTT. As protein: CASRDSGSPLHF.

The gene calls are TRBV6-5 and TRBJ1-1; D is unclear. V lost 6 bases to trimming and J lost 4 bases, with 18 bases between them. CDR3 size: 15 residues. The germline V gene encodes CDR1 MNHEY and CDR2 SVGAGI. CDR3 sequence: CASSKSGFRRTEAFF. The CDR3 bases are TGTGCCAGCAGCAAGTCGGGATTCCGGCGCACTGAAGCTTTCTTT.

The chain employs TRBV7-9 and TRBJ2-3, with D possibly matching TRBD2 (5 bases). The CDR3 has 14 amino acids. Germline-derived CDR1 and CDR2 are SEHNR and FQNEAQ (reference sequence). Trimming removed 3 bases at V and 3 bases at J, with 10 bases between. The CDR3 DNA reads as TGTGCCAGCAGCTTGGGGAGAAAGACAGATACGCAGTATTTT. Translation: CASSLGRKTDTQYF.

The DNA of the CDR3 is TGTGCCAGCTCCCAGGACAGGCCCACCGGGGAGCTGTTTTTT. This encodes CASSQDRPTGELFF. This sequence joins TRBV18 and TRBJ2-2; 7 nucleotides match TRBD1. This CDR3 contains 14 residues. CDR1 is KGHSH and CDR2 is LQKENI in the germline V gene. Trimming removed 6 bases from V and 4 bases from J; junction bases left unmatched: 5.

The V and J genes are TRBV11-3 and TRBJ1-1; 11 nucleotides match TRBD1. Germline lookup yields CDR1 SGHNT and CDR2 YENEEA. This CDR3 has 15 residues. J lost 4 bases, V lost 1 base, and 2 bases had no gene match. CDR3 DNA sequence: TGTGCCAGCAGCTTAGGGACAGGGGGCCCCACTGAAGCTTTCTTT. This codes for CASSLGTGGPTEAFF.

The V call is TRBV7-9, the J call TRBJ2-3; D perhaps matches TRBD1 (5 bases). The germline V gene has CDR1 SEHNR and CDR2 FQNEAQ (reference sequence). Trimming left V 4 bases short and J 6 bases short, with 11 bases between. There are 13 residues in the CDR3. This chain's CDR3 is CASSWGLPDTQYF. As DNA, the CDR3 is TGTGCCAGCAGCTGGGGCCTCCCTGATACGCAGTATTTT.

DNA for the CDR3: TGCGCCAGCAGCTCCCTAAACAGGGGTCAGGACTATGGCTACACCTTC. Its translation: CASSSLNRGQDYGYTF. The V gene is TRBV5-1, the J gene TRBJ1-2; 7 bases match TRBD1. With 3 bases clipped from V and 3 bases from J, the junction kept 11 bases outside the gene matches. The CDR3 spans 16 residues. CDR1 and CDR2 (germline): SGHRS, YFSETQ.

In its sample, this clone was seen a few times. The J gene is TRBJ2-1, the V gene TRBV6-5, with a possible D match to TRBD2 (6 bases). Germline V lookup: CDR1 MNHEY, CDR2 SVGAGI. The V and J ends lost 8 bases and 0 bases respectively, with 8 bases between them. The CDR3 is 13 amino acids. CDR3 residues: CASAGSSYNEQFF. The CDR3 DNA reads TGTGCCAGCGCGGGAAGCTCCTACAATGAGCAGTTCTTC.

V gene TRBV9 combines with J gene TRBJ2-4; D unclear. This CDR3 has 13 amino acids. V was cut by 7 bases and J by 5 bases, with 13 bases left in between. In germline, CDR1 is SGDLS, CDR2 YYNGEE. CDR3 residues: CASGVGVENIQYF. The DNA of the CDR3 is TGTGCCAGCGGAGTAGGCGTAGAAAACATTCAGTACTTC.

This chain connects TRBV18 to TRBJ2-5, with TRBD1 as a possible D gene (5 bases). Germline-derived CDR1 and CDR2 are KGHSH and LQKENI. The CDR3 totals 14 residues. Trimming removed 1 base at V and 2 bases at J, with 8 bases between. The CDR3 region is CASSPRRTQETQYF. CDR3 DNA sequence: TGTGCCAGCTCACCACGCAGGACACAAGAGACCCAGTACTTC. Variable domain in full (rest from reference TRBV18 and TRBJ2-5): NAGVMQNPRHLVRRRGQEARLRCSPMKGHSHVYWYRQLPEEGLKFMVYLQKENIIDESGMPKERFSAEFPKEGPSILRIQQVVRGDSAAYFCASSPRRTQETQYFGPGTRLLVL.

The chain has TRBV6-6 and TRBJ1-3, with 11 bases matching TRBD1. V shed 5 bases, J shed 5 bases, and the junction held 5 bases outside the gene matches. This CDR3 spans 15 amino acids. The germline CDR1 and CDR2 sequences are MNHNY and SVGAGI (reference sequence). The DNA for the CDR3 is TGTGCCAGCAGTCACGGACAGGGGGCGAGAAACACCATATATTTT. Its translation is CASSHGQGARNTIYF.

The rearrangement links TRBV7-2 to TRBJ1-3; D possibly corresponds to TRBD1 (5 bases). The V gene's germline CDR1 is SGHTA and CDR2 FQGNSA. The CDR3 covers 17 residues. The V end was cut by 1 base, the J end by 4 bases, with 17 bases between. CDR3 bases: TGTGCCAGCAGCTTAGGGCCAGGACATACTACGGGAAACACCATATATTTT. Translated, it gives CASSLGPGHTTGNTIYF.

This rearrangement joins TRBV7-2 to TRBJ1-5, with 7 bases aligning to TRBD1. Germline trimming cut 3 bases from V and 0 bases from J; bases unmatched to any gene: 5. From germline, CDR1 is SGHTA and CDR2 FQGNSA. CDR3 size: 16 residues. CDR3 protein: CASSLGTAYSNQPQHF. The CDR3 DNA is TGTGCCAGCAGCTTGGGGACAGCATATAGCAATCAGCCCCAGCATTTT. The variable domain in full, completed from reference TRBV7-2 and TRBJ1-5, reads GAGVSQSPSNKVTEKGKDVELRCDPISGHTALYWYRQSLGQGLEFLIYFQGNSAPDKSGLPSDRFSAERTGGSVSTLTIQRTQQEDSAVYLCASSLGTAYSNQPQHFGDGTRLSIL.

The rearrangement links TRBV5-1 to TRBJ1-2; 10 positions match TRBD1. Germline V gene lookup returns CDR1 SGHRS and CDR2 YFSETQ. The CDR3 consists of 13 residues. Unmatched junction bases numbered 5, after V lost 5 bases and J lost 7 bases. CDR3 DNA sequence: TGCGCCAGCAGTGGACAGGGGGTAGGTGGCTACACCTTC. This translates into CASSGQGVGGYTF.

The chain links TRBV2 to TRBJ1-6; 8 nucleotides align to TRBD1. The CDR3 extends over 13 amino acids. The V gene end was trimmed by 8 bases and the J gene end by 7 bases; junction bases not matched to a gene: 4. The germline V gene encodes CDR1 SNHLY and CDR2 FYNNEI. The CDR3 protein is CASLGQENSPLHF. The CDR3 DNA reads as TGTGCCAGCCTGGGACAGGAGAATTCACCCCTCCACTTT.

The V call is TRBV5-1, the J call TRBJ2-5; a possible D gene is TRBD1 (6 bases). Looked up from germline, CDR1 is SGHRS and CDR2 is YFSETQ. This CDR3 comprises 16 residues. Trimming took 0 bases from V and 5 from J, leaving 17 bases between them. Here the CDR3 DNA reads TGCGCCAGCAGCTTGGGGGGCCGGGCAGGGGATGAGACCCAGTACTTC. The encoded protein is CASSLGGRAGDETQYF.

The J gene is TRBJ2-5, the V gene TRBV2, with D perhaps matching TRBD2 (6 bases). Germline-derived CDR1 and CDR2 are SNHLY and FYNNEI. The CDR3 covers 14 residues. The V end was cut by 6 bases, the J end by 4 bases, with 15 bases between. The CDR3, as DNA: TGTGCCAGCAGGCGGGACCGGGCCCCAGAGACCCAGTACTTC. It is translated as CASRRDRAPETQYF.

This chain connects TRBV6-5 to TRBJ1-1; the D gene is possibly TRBD1 (6 bases). CDR1 and CDR2 from the germline V gene are MNHEY and SVGAGI. The V and J ends lost 6 bases and 2 bases respectively, with 13 bases between them. The CDR3 sequence is 14 residues long. The CDR3: CASREDRLNTEAFF. The CDR3 nucleotides are TGTGCCAGCAGAGAGGACAGACTAAACACTGAAGCTTTCTTT.

The rearrangement links TRBV2 to TRBJ2-5; tentatively, D is TRBD1 (6 bases). Trimming left V 2 bases short and J 2 bases short, with 21 bases between. This CDR3 has 18 amino acids. Germline assignment: CDR1 SNHLY and CDR2 FYNNEI. This CDR3 reads CASSEFLGKDSGQETQYF. In nucleotides, the CDR3 is TGTGCCAGCAGTGAATTTCTTGGGAAGGACAGTGGGCAAGAGACCCAGTACTTC. Looking up the rest from reference TRBV2 and TRBJ2-5 gives the full variable domain: EPEVTQTPSHQVTQMGQEVILRCVPISNHLYFYWYRQILGQKVEFLVSFYNNEISEKSEIFDDQFSVERPDGSNFTLKIRSTKLEDSAMYFCASSEFLGKDSGQETQYFGPGTRLLVL.

The J gene is TRBJ2-2, the V gene TRBV9; 10 bases fit TRBD1. The germline CDR1 and CDR2 sequences are SGDLS and YYNGEE. This CDR3 is 16 amino acids long. The V and J ends lost 4 bases and 9 bases, in that order; junction bases with no gene match: 12. CDR3 DNA: TGTGCCAGCAGCCCCCGGGACAGGGGTGATGTCCGGGAGCTGTTTTTT. Translated: CASSPRDRGDVRELFF. Combining the CDR3 with reference TRBV9 and TRBJ2-2 gives the whole variable domain DSGVTQTPKHLITATGQRVTLRCSPRSGDLSVYWYQQSLDQGLQFLIQYYNGEERAKGNILERFSAQQFPDLHSELNLSSLELGDSALYFCASSPRDRGDVRELFFGEGSRLTVL.

CDR3: CASSSLGGELAYNEQFF. The CDR3 nucleotides read TGTGCCAGCAGCTCTCTTGGGGGGGAGCTAGCCTACAATGAGCAGTTCTTC. The chain employs TRBV11-3 and TRBJ2-1; 7 bases are shared with TRBD2. The CDR3 runs to 17 residues. The germline CDR1 and CDR2 sequences are SGHNT and YENEEA. V trimming: 4 bases; J trimming: 2 bases; junction bases outside the gene matches: 11. Complete variable domain (other parts from reference TRBV11-3 and TRBJ2-1): EAGVVQSPRYKIIEKKQPVAFWCNPISGHNTLYWYLQNLGQGPELLIRYENEEAVDDSQLPKDRFSAERLKGVDSTLKIQPAELGDSAVYLCASSSLGGELAYNEQFFGPGTRLTVL.

V usage is TRBV27 and J usage is TRBJ2-7, with a tentative D call TRBD1 (5 bases). This CDR3 has 13 amino acids. Germline CDR1 MNHEY, CDR2 SMNVEV (reference sequence). The V end lost 8 bases, the J end lost 2 bases, and 13 bases lay between the germline ends. The CDR3 DNA is TGTGCCAGCGGTCGACAGAGTCCCTACGAGCAGTACTTC. Its protein is CASGRQSPYEQYF.

The V gene is TRBV7-2, the J gene TRBJ1-2; D is ambiguous. Germline values: CDR1 SGHTA, CDR2 FQGNSA. V was cut by 5 bases and J by 4 bases, with 8 bases left in between. CDR3 length equals 12 residues. Here the CDR3 reads CASSTSSYGYTF. The CDR3 DNA is TGTGCCAGCAGCACCTCGAGCTATGGCTACACCTTC.